The clone carrying this TCR beta chain was seen at least ten times. In germline, CDR1 is SNHLY, CDR2 FYNNEI. The CDR3 length is 14 residues. Trimming left V 3 bases short and J 6 bases short, with 15 bases between. Uncontrolled infection, other autoimmune disease, pregnancy or lactation led to exclusion. Based on clinical symptoms, serum thyroxine and TRAb, thyroid ultrasound and orbital computed tomography, diagnoses were reached. The sample is drawn from a study of T cells in Graves' hyperthyroidism and ophthalmopathy. RNA transcripts were the template for amplifying TCR beta CDR3 regions. The TCR CDR3 was amplified in a first-round RT-PCR using the HTBI primer set. TCRdb called the multiplex PCR reads again in MiXCR, with one record for every CDR3 protein. The sample shows around 600,000 distinct CDR3 sequences, roughly 46% of them seen only once.

The specimen was peripheral blood or thyroid tissue (not recorded which). V usage is TRBV2 and J usage is TRBJ2-7, with D perhaps TRBD1 (5 bases). The source of this sequence is an adult man with Graves' disease, either hyperthyroidism or ophthalmopathy (not recorded which). CDR3 coding DNA: TGTGCCAGCAGTGAGTGGCCAGGGTCCCCCGAGCAGTACTTC. Its translation: CASSEWPGSPEQYF.